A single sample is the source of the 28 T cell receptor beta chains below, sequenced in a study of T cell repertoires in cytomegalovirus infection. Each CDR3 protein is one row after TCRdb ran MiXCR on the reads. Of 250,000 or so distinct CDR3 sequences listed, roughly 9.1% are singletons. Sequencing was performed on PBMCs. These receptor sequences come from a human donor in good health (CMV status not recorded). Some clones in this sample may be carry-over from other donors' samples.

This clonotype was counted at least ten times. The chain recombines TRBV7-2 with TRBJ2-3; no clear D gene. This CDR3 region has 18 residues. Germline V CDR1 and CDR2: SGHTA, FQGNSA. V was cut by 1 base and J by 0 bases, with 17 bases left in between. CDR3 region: CASSLVPSALFSTDTQYF. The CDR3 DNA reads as TGTGCCAGCAGCTTAGTGCCTTCCGCCCTCTTTAGCACAGATACGCAGTATTTT.

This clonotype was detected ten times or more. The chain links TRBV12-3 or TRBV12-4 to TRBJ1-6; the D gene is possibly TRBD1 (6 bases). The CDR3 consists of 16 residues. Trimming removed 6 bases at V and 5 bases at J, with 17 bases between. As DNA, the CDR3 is TGTGCCAGCAGACCCGGACAGCTGAATAATAATTCACCCCTCCACTTT. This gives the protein CASRPGQLNNNSPLHF.

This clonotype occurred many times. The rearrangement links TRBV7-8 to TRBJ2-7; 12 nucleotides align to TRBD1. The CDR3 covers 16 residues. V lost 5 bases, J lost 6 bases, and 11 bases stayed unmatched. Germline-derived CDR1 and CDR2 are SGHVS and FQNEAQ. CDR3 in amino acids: CASSRSPGTGGAEQYF. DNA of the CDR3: TGTGCCAGCAGCCGGAGTCCTGGGACAGGGGGCGCCGAGCAGTACTTC.

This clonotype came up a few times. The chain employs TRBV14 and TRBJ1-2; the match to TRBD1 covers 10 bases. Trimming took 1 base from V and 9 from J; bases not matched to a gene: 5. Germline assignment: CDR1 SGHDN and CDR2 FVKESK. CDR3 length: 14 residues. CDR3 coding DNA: TGTGCCAGCAGCCAAGGCGACAGGGGGCATAGCTACACCTTC. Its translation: CASSQGDRGHSYTF.

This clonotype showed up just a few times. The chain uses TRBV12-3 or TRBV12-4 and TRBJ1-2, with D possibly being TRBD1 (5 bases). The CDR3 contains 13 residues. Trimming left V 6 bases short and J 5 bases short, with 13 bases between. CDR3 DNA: TGTGCCAGCAGAGATGGGACGGCTTATGGCTACACCTTC. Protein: CASRDGTAYGYTF.

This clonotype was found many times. CDR3 in amino acids: CASSLARGGALGTGELFF. The CDR3 coding sequence is TGTGCCAGCAGCTTAGCGAGGGGAGGGGCCCTCGGCACCGGGGAGCTGTTTTTT. The chain has TRBV7-2 and TRBJ2-2; 7 nucleotides agree with TRBD2. V shed 0 bases and J 4 bases; nucleotides not matched to a gene: 11. CDR1 is SGHTA and CDR2 is FQGNSA in the germline V gene. The CDR3 is made up of 18 amino acids.

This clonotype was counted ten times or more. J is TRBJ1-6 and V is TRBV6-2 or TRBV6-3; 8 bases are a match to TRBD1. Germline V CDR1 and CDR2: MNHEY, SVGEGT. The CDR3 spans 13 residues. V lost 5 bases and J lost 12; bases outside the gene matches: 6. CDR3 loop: CASSRTGPLPLHF. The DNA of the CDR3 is TGTGCCAGCAGTCGGACAGGGCCTTTACCCCTCCACTTT.

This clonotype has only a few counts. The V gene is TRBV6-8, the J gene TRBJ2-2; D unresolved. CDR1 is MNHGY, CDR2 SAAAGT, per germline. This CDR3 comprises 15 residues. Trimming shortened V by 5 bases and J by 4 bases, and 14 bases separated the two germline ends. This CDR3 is CASSARVPGTGELFF. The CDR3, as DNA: TGTGCCAGCAGTGCCCGGGTTCCGGGCACCGGGGAGCTGTTTTTT.

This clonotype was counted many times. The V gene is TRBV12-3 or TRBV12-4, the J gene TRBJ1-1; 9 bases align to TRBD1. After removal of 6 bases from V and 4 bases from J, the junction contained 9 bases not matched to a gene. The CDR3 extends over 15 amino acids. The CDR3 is CASSLRTGVPTEAFF. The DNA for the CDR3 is TGTGCCAGCAGCCTCCGGACAGGGGTTCCCACTGAAGCTTTCTTT.

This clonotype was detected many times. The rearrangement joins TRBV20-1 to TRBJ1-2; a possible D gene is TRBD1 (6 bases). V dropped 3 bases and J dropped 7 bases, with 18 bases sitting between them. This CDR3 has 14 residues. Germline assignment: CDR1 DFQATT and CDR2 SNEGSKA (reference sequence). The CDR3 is CSARRGRDRAGYTF. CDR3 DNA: TGCAGTGCTAGGAGGGGGAGGGATCGCGCTGGCTACACCTTC.

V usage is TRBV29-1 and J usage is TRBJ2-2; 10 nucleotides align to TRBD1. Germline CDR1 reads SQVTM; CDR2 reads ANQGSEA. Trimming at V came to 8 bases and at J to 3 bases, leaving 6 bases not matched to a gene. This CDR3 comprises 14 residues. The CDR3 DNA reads TGCAGCTTCCAGACAGGGGGCCACACCGGGGAGCTGTTTTTT. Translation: CSFQTGGHTGELFF.

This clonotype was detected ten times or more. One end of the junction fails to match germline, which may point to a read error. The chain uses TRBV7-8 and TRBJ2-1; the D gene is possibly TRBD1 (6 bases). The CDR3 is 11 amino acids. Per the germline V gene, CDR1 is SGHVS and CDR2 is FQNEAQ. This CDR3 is CASSTPQGGEF. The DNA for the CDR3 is TGTGCCAGCAGCACCCCACAGGGTGGGGAATTC.

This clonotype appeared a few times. The CDR3 protein is CASSPGLAGGPDTQYF. The CDR3 nucleotides are TGCGCCAGCAGCCCAGGGCTAGCGGGGGGGCCGGATACGCAGTATTTT. The chain has TRBV5-1 and TRBJ2-3; 12 bases map to TRBD2. Germline assignment: CDR1 SGHRS and CDR2 YFSETQ. J lost 6 bases, V lost 4 bases, and 9 bases had no gene match. CDR3 size: 16 residues.

The CDR3 protein is CASSRGKGTVYEQFF. CDR3 bases: TGTGCCAGCAGTCGCGGGAAAGGGACCGTCTATGAGCAGTTCTTC. The V gene is TRBV5-6, the J gene TRBJ2-1; tentatively, D is TRBD2 (6 bases). CDR3 size: 15 residues. The germline V gene has CDR1 SGHDT and CDR2 YYEEEE. V lost 5 bases to trimming and J lost 8 bases, with 20 bases between them.

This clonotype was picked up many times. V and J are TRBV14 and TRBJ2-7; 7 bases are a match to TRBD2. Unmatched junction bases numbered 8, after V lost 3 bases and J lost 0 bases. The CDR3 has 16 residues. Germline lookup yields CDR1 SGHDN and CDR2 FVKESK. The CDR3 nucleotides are TGTGCCAGCAGCCAGATAGCGGGTTACAGCTCCTACGAGCAGTACTTC. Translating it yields CASSQIAGYSSYEQYF.

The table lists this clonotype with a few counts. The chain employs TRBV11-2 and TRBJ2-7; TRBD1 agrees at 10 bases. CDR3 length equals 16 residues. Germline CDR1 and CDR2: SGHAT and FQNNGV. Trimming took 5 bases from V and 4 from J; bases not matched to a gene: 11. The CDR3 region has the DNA TGTGCCAGCAGCCAAGGATTCAGGACAGGGGGGTACGAGCAGTACTTC. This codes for CASSQGFRTGGYEQYF.

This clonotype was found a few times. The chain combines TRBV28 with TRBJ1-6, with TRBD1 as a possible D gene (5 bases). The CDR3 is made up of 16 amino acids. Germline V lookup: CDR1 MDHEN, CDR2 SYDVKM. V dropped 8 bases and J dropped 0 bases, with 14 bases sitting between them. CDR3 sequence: CASLGLPSSYNSPLHF. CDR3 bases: TGTGCCAGCCTGGGACTCCCGAGCTCCTATAATTCACCCCTCCACTTT. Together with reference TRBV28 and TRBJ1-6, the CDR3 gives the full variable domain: DVKVTQSSRYLVKRTGEKVFLECVQDMDHENMFWYRQDPGLGLRLIYFSYDVKMKEKGDIPEGYSVSREKKERFSLILESASTNQTSMYLCASLGLPSSYNSPLHFGNGTRLTVT.

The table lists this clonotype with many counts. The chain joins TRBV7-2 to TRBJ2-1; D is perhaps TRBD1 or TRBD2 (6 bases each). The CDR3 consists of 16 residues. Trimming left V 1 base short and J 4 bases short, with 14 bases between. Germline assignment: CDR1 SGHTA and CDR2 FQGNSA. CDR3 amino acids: CASSLGIQGLYNEQFF. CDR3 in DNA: TGTGCCAGCAGCTTAGGTATACAGGGACTTTACAATGAGCAGTTCTTC.

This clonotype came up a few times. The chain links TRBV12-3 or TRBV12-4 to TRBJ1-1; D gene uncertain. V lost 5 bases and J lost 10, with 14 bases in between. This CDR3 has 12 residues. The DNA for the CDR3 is TGTGCCAGCAGTGTTACTGTTGCTGGAGCTTTCTTT. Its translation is CASSVTVAGAFF.

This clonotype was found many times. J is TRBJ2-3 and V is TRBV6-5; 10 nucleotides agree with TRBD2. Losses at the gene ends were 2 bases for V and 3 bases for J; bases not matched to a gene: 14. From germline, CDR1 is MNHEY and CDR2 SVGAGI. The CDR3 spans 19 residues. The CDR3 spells CASSYTPGLASRGTDTQYF. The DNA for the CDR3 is TGTGCCAGCAGTTACACCCCGGGACTAGCGTCAAGGGGTACAGATACGCAGTATTTT.

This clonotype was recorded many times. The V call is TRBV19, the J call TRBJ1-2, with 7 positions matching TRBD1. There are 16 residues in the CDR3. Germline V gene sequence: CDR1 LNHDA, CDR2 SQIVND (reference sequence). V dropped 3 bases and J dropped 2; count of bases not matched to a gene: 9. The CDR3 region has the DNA TGTGCCAGTAGTATTCCCCTAGGGGGCCAGAACTATGGCTACACCTTC. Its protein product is CASSIPLGGQNYGYTF.

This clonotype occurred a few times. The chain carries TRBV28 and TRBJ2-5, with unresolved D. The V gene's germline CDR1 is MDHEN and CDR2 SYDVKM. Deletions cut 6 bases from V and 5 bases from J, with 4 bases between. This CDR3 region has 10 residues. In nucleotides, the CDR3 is TGTGCCAGCAGATCCGAGACCCAGTACTTC. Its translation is CASRSETQYF.

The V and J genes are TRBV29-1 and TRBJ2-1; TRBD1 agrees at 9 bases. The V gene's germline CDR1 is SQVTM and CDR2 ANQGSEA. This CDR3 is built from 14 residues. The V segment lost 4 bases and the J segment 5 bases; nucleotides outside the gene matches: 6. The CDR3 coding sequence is TGCAGCGTTGGTACGGACAGGGGAAACAATGAGCAGTTCTTC. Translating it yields CSVGTDRGNNEQFF.

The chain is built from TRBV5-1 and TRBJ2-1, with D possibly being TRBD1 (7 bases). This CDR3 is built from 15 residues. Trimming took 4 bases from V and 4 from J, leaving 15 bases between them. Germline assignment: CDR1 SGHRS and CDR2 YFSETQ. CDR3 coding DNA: TGCGCCAGCAGCCTAGGAGGGGGCCAATACAATGAGCAGTTCTTC. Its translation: CASSLGGGQYNEQFF.

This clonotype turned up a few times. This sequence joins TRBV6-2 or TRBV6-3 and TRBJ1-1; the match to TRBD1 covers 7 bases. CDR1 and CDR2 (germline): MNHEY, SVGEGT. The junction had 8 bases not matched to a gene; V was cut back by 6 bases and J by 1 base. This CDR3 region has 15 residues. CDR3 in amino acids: CASRSRGTQNTEAFF. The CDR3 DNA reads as TGTGCCAGCAGATCCAGGGGGACGCAGAACACTGAAGCTTTCTTT.

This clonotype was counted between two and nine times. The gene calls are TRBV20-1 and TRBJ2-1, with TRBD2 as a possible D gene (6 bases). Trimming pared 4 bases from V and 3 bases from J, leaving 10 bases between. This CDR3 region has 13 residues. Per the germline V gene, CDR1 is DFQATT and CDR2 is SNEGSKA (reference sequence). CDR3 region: CSATGDSYNEQFF. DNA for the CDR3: TGCAGTGCTACGGGGGATAGCTACAATGAGCAGTTCTTC.

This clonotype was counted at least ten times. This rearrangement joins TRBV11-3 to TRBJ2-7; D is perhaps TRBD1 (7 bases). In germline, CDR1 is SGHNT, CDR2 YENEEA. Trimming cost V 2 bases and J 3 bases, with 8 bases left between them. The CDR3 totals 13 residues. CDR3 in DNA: TGTGCCAGCAGCTTACAGGGGGGCTACGAGCAGTACTTC. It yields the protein CASSLQGGYEQYF.

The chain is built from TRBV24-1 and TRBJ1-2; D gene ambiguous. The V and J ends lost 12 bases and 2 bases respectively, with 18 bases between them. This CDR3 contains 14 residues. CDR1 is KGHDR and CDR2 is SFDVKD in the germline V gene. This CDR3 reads CAVSALEQNYGYTF. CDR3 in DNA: TGTGCCGTGAGCGCGCTCGAGCAAAACTATGGCTACACCTTC.